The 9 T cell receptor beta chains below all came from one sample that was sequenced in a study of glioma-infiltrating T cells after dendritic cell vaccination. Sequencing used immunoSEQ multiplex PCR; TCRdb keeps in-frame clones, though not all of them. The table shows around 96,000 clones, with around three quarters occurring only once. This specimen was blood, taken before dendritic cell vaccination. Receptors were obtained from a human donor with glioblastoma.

The CDR3: CASSTVLAGKFYEQYF. CDR3 DNA sequence: TGTGCCAGCAGTACCGTCCTAGCGGGCAAATTCTACGAGCAGTACTTC. The rearrangement joins TRBV28 to TRBJ2-7, with 8 bases matching TRBD2. The trim removed 5 bases at V and 3 bases at J, leaving 12 bases unmatched. CDR1 MDHEN and CDR2 SYDVKM come from the germline V gene. The CDR3 loop spans 16 amino acids. Full variable domain (rest looked up from reference TRBV28 and TRBJ2-7): DVKVTQSSRYLVKRTGEKVFLECVQDMDHENMFWYRQDPGLGLRLIYFSYDVKMKEKGDIPEGYSVSREKKERFSLILESASTNQTSMYLCASSTVLAGKFYEQYFGPGTRLTVT.

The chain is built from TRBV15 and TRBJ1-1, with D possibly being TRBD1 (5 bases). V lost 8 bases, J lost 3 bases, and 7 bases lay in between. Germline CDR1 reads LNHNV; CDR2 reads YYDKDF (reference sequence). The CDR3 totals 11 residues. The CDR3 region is CATGGDTEAFF. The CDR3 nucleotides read TGTGCCACCGGGGGGGACACTGAAGCTTTCTTT.

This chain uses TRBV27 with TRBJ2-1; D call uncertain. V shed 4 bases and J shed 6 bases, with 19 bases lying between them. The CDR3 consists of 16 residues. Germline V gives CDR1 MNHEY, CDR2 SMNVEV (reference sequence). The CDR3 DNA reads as TGTGCCAGCAGTTCCCGAGACAAAGTAGTGCCCAATGAGCAGTTCTTC. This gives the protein CASSSRDKVVPNEQFF.

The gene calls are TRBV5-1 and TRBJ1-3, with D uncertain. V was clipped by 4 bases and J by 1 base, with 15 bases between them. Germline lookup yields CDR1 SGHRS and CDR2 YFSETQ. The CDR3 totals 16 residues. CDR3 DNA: TGCGCCAGCAGCAGGACCGGTCGGGAATCTGGAAACACCATATATTTT. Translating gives CASSRTGRESGNTIYF.

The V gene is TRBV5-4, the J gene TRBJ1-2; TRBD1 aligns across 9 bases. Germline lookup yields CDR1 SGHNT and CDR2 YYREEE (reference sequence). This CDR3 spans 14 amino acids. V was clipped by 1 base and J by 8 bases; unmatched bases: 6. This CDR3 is CASSLMGQGSGYTF. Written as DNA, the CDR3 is TGTGCCAGCAGCTTGATGGGACAGGGTTCGGGCTACACCTTC.

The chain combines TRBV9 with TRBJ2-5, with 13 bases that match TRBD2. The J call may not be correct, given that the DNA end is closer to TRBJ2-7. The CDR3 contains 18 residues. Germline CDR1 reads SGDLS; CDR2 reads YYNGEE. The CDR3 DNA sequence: TGTGCCAGCAGCCTCGGACTAGCGGGGGCCCAAAGCTCCTACGAGCAGTACTTC. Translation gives CASSLGLAGAQSSYEQYF.

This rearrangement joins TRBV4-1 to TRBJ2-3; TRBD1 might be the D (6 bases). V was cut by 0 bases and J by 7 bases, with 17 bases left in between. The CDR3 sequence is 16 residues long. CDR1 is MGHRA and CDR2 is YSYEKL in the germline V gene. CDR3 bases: TGCGCCAGCAGCCAAGATCCTTATTATACAGGGAATACGCAGTATTTT. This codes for CASSQDPYYTGNTQYF.

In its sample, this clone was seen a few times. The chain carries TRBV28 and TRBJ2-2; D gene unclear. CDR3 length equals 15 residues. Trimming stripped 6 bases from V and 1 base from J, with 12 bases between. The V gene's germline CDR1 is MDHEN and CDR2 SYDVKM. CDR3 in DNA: TGTGCCAGCAGACCGACTGACCAGAACACCGGGGAGCTGTTTTTT. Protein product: CASRPTDQNTGELFF.

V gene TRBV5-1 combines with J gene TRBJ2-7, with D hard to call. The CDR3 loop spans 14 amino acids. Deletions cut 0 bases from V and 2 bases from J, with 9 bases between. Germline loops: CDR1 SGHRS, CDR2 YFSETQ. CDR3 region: CASSLAPQTYEQYF. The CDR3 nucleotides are TGCGCCAGCAGCTTGGCCCCCCAAACCTACGAGCAGTACTTC.